The source of this TCR beta chain is a study of blood T cell repertoires in COVID-19. Background on the study: Samples taken during acute and convalescent COVID-19 were collected in the United States, Italy and Spain. Nucleic acid was either cDNA or gDNA, and it came from T cells, B-cell-depleted T cells, or PBMCs.

Germline assignment: CDR1 LNHDA and CDR2 SQIVND (reference sequence). This CDR3 region has 12 residues. The ends lost 8 bases at V and 5 bases at J; junction bases unmatched: 5. In the original analysis: The assay estimated nucleated cells by amplifying reference gene primers. Data came from immunoSEQ multiplex PCR; TCRdb stores just in-frame clones and leaves some out. D and trimming were read from the DNA, whereas the V and J calls and clone size are those reported in that table. The sample lists about 98,000 clones, approximately 86% occurring once. Material for sequencing was peripheral blood. This rearrangement joins TRBV19 to TRBJ1-2, with 7 positions matching TRBD1. This TCR was sampled from a man aged 50 to 60 with acute or convalescent COVID-19. CDR3 loop: CASEDRVYGYTF. In DNA, the CDR3 is TGTGCCAGTGAAGACAGGGTTTATGGCTACACCTTC.